Included here is one T cell receptor (beta chain) sequence, with context. This clone was picked up a small number of times. Its antigen remains unidentified. Per-base qualities were not stored, and no clone one base away is much larger. V is clipped by 5 bases and J by 4 bases, and the sequence between their germline boundaries is 17 bases long. CDR1 LNHDA and CDR2 SQIVND were looked up in the germline V gene (reference sequence). Including the terminal cysteine and phenylalanine, the CDR3 comprises 16 residues. Only the CDR3 part of the read is kept: 48 bases, read in frame from the first base. The CDR3 regions of human TCRbeta chains were subjected to immunosequencing. In the authors' own workflow: TCRs in the repertoires were compared against a reference library of SARS-CoV-2-specific TCRs that had been generated with the MIRA antigen-specificity platform. Breadth was defined as the fraction of unique TCRs that were SARS-CoV-2-associated. Depth was defined as the fraction of total T cells that were SARS-CoV-2-associated. Each spike-specific TCR was assigned to its reactive spike region and to a CD4 or CD8 class using the MIRA data. Log10-transformed breadth and depth values were compared by one-way ANOVA with Sidak's multiple comparisons tests. TCRdb mirrors the immuneACCESS table, restricted to in-frame sequences. Some clones are absent from its copies; in checked studies, under half trace to an unresolved V gene, and the reason for the others is unknown. The DNA gave D and trimming, while V, J and clone size come from that table. For this sample the table gives fewer than 150,000 clones, of which around 90% were detected only once. The ten largest clones represent 1.3% to 1.5% of the sample.

Reading the label with the study, this specimen's time point is: baseline before first vaccination. Samples from vaccinated people were obtained from the UK trials COV001 and COV002, which included a single-blind randomized controlled phase 2/3 trial of AZD1222 (ChAdOx1 nCoV-19) in healthy adults. For TCRbeta chain sequencing, PBMC samples were collected from trial participants at day 0 and at day 28 after the second dose. The data are from a study of T cell responses to AZD1222 COVID-19 vaccine (dated by TCRdb to the early 2020s). With regard to the full study: Because spike-specific TCR depth and breadth did not differ between the two schedules, AZD1222 recipients who got a second dose at roughly 4 weeks were pooled with those who got a second dose at roughly 12 weeks. TCR sequencing was performed for more than 230 trial participants, of whom 200 to 220 were given two doses of AZD1222 and approximately 25 were given two doses of MenACWY control vaccine. Trial participants were enrolled by age into 18-55, 56-69 and 70-plus year subgroups, with around 150, 28 and 57 TCR-sequenced participants respectively. The research as a whole found: The whole spike protein was spanned by vaccine-associated CD4 TCRs, and dominant responses were seen in regions 160-218 and 743-854. A significant rise in spike-specific TCR breadth and depth was observed after two AZD1222 doses relative to day 0 and relative to MenACWY recipients. The 56-69-year group was small, and its depth increase did not reach significance, likely because of low power. Conclusions about previously exposed vaccinees are limited because only a handful of AZD1222 recipients were SARS-CoV-2 seropositive at baseline. Epitopes outside the regions mutated in the B.1.351 and B.1.1.7 variants were reportedly recognized by nearly half of the unique spike-specific TCRs. Participants were mostly white British, with more females than males. The authors suggested clonal diversity may have been underestimated. Because no day 14 peak-response samples were available, the repertoires could be characterized only after the peak T cell response.

Sample: peripheral blood, taken on day 0 of AZD1222 vaccination. The sequence links TRBV19 to TRBJ1-4; too little of a D gene remains to name it. The sequence was obtained from an adult in good health. The CDR3 corresponds to CASSPSSAGVNEKLFF. The bases are TGTGCCAGTAGTCCCTCCTCGGCGGGCGTTAATGAAAAACTGTTTTTT.